This T cell receptor (beta chain) was documented in a study of blood T cell repertoires in COVID-19. Study overall: The United States, Italy and Spain were the sources of the acute and convalescent COVID-19 samples. In each case, the material was cDNA or gDNA derived from T cells, B-cell-depleted T cells, or PBMCs.

Germline CDR1 reads SGHTA; CDR2 reads FQGTGA. The CDR3 length is 15 residues. Trimming at V came to 4 bases and at J to 1 base, leaving 5 bases not matched to a gene. In the original analysis: Reference gene primers were amplified, and this amplification served to estimate nucleated cell counts. Only in-frame clones appear in the TCRdb table, and some are missing; sequencing was by immunoSEQ multiplex PCR. V, J and clone size were drawn from that table, and D and trimming were deduced from the DNA. The table shows some 95,000 clones, with around 80% occurring only once. This sequence joins TRBV7-3 and TRBJ1-1; 8 nucleotides align to TRBD1. The material sequenced was peripheral blood. This sequence was found in a man aged 65 to 85 with acute or convalescent COVID-19. The CDR3 region is CASSSRGTGNTEAFF. CDR3 nucleotide sequence: TGTGCCAGCAGCTCCCGAGGGACAGGGAACACTGAAGCTTTCTTT.